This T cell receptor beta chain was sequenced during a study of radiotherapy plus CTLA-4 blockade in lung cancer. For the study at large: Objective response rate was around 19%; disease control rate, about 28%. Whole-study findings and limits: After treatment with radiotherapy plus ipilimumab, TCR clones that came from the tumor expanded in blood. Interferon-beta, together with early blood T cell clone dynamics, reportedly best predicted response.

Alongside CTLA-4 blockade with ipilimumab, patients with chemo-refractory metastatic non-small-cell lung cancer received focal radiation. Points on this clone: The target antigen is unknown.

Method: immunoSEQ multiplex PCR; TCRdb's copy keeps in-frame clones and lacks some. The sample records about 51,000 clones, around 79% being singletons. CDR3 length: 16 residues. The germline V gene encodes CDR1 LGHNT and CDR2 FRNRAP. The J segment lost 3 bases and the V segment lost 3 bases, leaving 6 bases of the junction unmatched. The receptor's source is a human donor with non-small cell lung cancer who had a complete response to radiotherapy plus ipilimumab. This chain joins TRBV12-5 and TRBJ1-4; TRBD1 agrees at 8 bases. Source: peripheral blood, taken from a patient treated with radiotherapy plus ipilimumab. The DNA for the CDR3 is TGTGCTAGTGGTTTCCAGGGGGCAGGTTCTAATGAAAAACTGTTTTTT. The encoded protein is CASGFQGAGSNEKLFF.